Below are 28 T cell receptor beta chains sequenced from a single sample in a study of blood T cell repertoires in COVID-19. Profiling relied on immunoSEQ multiplex PCR, and the TCRdb table lists in-frame clones only, not all of them. This sample has some 80,000 clones; around 88% occur once, and the top ten carry 18%. Material: peripheral blood. Receptors originate from a human donor in a cohort sampled during active COVID-19.

CDR3 sequence reads: CASSLSGDTEAFF. The CDR3 bases are TGTGCCAGCAGCTTAAGCGGGGACACTGAAGCTTTCTTT. V gene TRBV11-2 combines with J gene TRBJ1-1; D not resolved. CDR3 size: 13 residues. Germline CDR1 reads SGHAT; CDR2 reads FQNNGV. V lost 2 bases and J lost 3, with 7 bases in between.

This chain joins TRBV5-1 and TRBJ2-1, with 8 bases that match TRBD2. Germline V gene sequence: CDR1 SGHRS, CDR2 YFSETQ. With 0 bases clipped from V and 5 bases from J, the junction kept 7 bases outside the gene matches. CDR3 length equals 16 residues. CDR3 in DNA: TGCGCCAGCAGCTTGGCATTTAGCGGGATCCACAATGAGCAGTTCTTC. Translation: CASSLAFSGIHNEQFF.

CDR3 DNA sequence: TGTGCCAGCAGCCCGCCGTCCGGGACAGTCGGCTACGAGCAGTACTTC. This encodes CASSPPSGTVGYEQYF. The V call is TRBV5-4, the J call TRBJ2-7; 7 nucleotides match TRBD1. Germline CDR1 is SGHNT and CDR2 is YYREEE (reference sequence). This CDR3 has 16 residues. Germline trimming cut 4 bases from V and 3 bases from J; bases unmatched to any gene: 13.

J is TRBJ2-1 and V is TRBV9, with 10 positions matching TRBD2. The V segment lost 0 bases and the J segment 3 bases; nucleotides outside the gene matches: 6. CDR1 and CDR2 (germline): SGDLS, YYNGEE. The CDR3 runs 17 residues. In DNA, the CDR3 is TGTGCCAGCAGCGTAGAGTGGCTAGCGGGGGTCTACAATGAGCAGTTCTTC. It codes for CASSVEWLAGVYNEQFF. Supplemented by reference TRBV9 and TRBJ2-1, the full variable domain reads DSGVTQTPKHLITATGQRVTLRCSPRSGDLSVYWYQQSLDQGLQFLIQYYNGEERAKGNILERFSAQQFPDLHSELNLSSLELGDSALYFCASSVEWLAGVYNEQFFGPGTRLTVL.

The genes are TRBV19 and TRBJ1-5; 7 bases are a match to TRBD1. CDR1 is LNHDA and CDR2 is SQIVND in the germline V gene (reference sequence). Trimming at V came to 3 bases and at J to 1 base, leaving 3 bases not matched to a gene. CDR3 length: 15 residues. CDR3 sequence (DNA): TGTGCCAGTAGTATTTACAGGGGAAGCAATCAGCCCCAGCATTTT. It encodes CASSIYRGSNQPQHF.

The rearrangement uses TRBV27 and TRBJ2-2; 10 bases map to TRBD2. V lost 2 bases to trimming and J lost 6 bases; unmatched junction nucleotides: 3. This CDR3 comprises 15 residues. Germline-derived CDR1 and CDR2 are MNHEY and SMNVEV (reference sequence). For the CDR3, the DNA is TGTGCCAGCAGTTTAGGGCTAGCGGGGGCCGGGGAGCTGTTTTTT. Its protein is CASSLGLAGAGELFF.

V is TRBV9 and J is TRBJ1-6; TRBD1 aligns across 7 bases. This CDR3 contains 15 residues. Unmatched junction bases numbered 2, after V lost 3 bases and J lost 2 bases. Germline values: CDR1 SGDLS, CDR2 YYNGEE. The CDR3 spells CASSETGTYNSPLHF. The CDR3 DNA is TGTGCCAGCAGCGAGACAGGGACCTATAATTCACCCCTCCACTTT.

V is TRBV15 and J is TRBJ1-3; D not resolved. The CDR3 spans 16 residues. The ends were cut back, 0 bases at V and 0 bases at J, with 9 bases in the middle. The V gene's germline CDR1 is LNHNV and CDR2 YYDKDF (reference sequence). The CDR3 protein is CATSRDLTSSGNTIYF. The CDR3 region has the DNA TGTGCCACCAGCAGAGATCTTACTAGCTCTGGAAACACCATATATTTT.

The chain carries TRBV5-5 and TRBJ1-1, with D perhaps TRBD1 (5 bases). CDR3 size: 14 residues. V lost 4 bases and J lost 5, with 15 bases in between. Germline-derived CDR1 and CDR2 are SGHKS and YYEKEE (reference sequence). CDR3 sequence (DNA): TGTGCCAGCAGCGCGTCCCCAGGGCGGACTGAAGCTTTCTTT. Translating it yields CASSASPGRTEAFF.

A single count supports this clone. V gene TRBV3-1 (or the pseudogene TRBV3-2) combines with J gene TRBJ1-6, with D possibly TRBD1 on 6 matching bases. The CDR3 totals 17 residues. V lost 4 bases, J lost 6 bases, and 19 bases lay in between. Germline CDR1 reads LGHDT; CDR2 reads YNNKEL (reference sequence). The CDR3 reads CASSLIPQGRGNSPLHF. The CDR3 coding sequence is TGTGCCAGCAGCCTCATTCCGCAGGGGAGAGGTAATTCACCCCTCCACTTT.

The rearrangement links TRBV11-2 to TRBJ1-2; unclear D gene. Trimming stripped 5 bases from V and 5 bases from J, with 9 bases between. Germline lookup yields CDR1 SGHAT and CDR2 FQNNGV. The CDR3 is 12 residues long. Here the CDR3 reads CASSRPQYGYTF. CDR3 bases: TGTGCCAGCAGCCGCCCCCAGTATGGCTACACCTTC. The entire variable domain, with the rest obtained from reference TRBV11-2 and TRBJ1-2, is as follows: EAGVAQSPRYKIIEKRQSVAFWCNPISGHATLYWYQQILGQGPKLLIQFQNNGVVDDSQLPKDRFSAERLKGVDSTLKIQPAKLEDSAVYLCASSRPQYGYTFGSGTRLTVV.

This clone was detected a few times. The rearrangement joins TRBV5-6 to TRBJ2-7; a possible D gene is TRBD2 (5 bases). Germline-derived CDR1 and CDR2 are SGHDT and YYEEEE. Trimming removed 4 bases at V and 0 bases at J, with 8 bases between. The CDR3 runs to 13 residues. CDR3 sequence (DNA): TGTGCCAGCAGCCCGGGGAGCTCCTACGAGCAGTACTTC. It specifies CASSPGSSYEQYF. The entire variable domain, with the rest obtained from reference TRBV5-6 and TRBJ2-7, is as follows: DAGVTQSPTHLIKTRGQQVTLRCSPKSGHDTVSWYQQALGQGPQFIFQYYEEEERQRGNFPDRFSGHQFPNYSSELNVNALLLGDSALYLCASSPGSSYEQYFGPGTRLTVT.

In nucleotides, the CDR3 is TGTGCCAGCAGCTCATCGGGGGGTTCGGGCTATGGCTACACCTTC. Translating gives CASSSSGGSGYGYTF. The chain carries TRBV7-9 and TRBJ1-2; D is perhaps TRBD1 (5 bases). CDR1 is SEHNR, CDR2 FQNEAQ, per germline (reference sequence). The CDR3 has 15 residues. The V end lost 4 bases, the J end lost 4 bases, and 16 bases lay between the germline ends.

This chain links TRBV7-2 with TRBJ1-2; 10 bases agree with TRBD1. The CDR3 has 15 amino acids. Germline V gives CDR1 SGHTA, CDR2 FQGNSA. The J segment lost 4 bases and the V segment lost 5 bases, leaving 7 bases of the junction unmatched. CDR3 sequence (DNA): TGTGCCAGCAGCGTACGGACAGGGGGGTTCTATGGCTACACCTTC. Encoded protein: CASSVRTGGFYGYTF. The variable domain in full, with the rest retrieved from reference TRBV7-2 and TRBJ1-2, is GAGVSQSPSNKVTEKGKDVELRCDPISGHTALYWYRQSLGQGLEFLIYFQGNSAPDKSGLPSDRFSAERTGGSVSTLTIQRTQQEDSAVYLCASSVRTGGFYGYTFGSGTRLTVV.

This chain joins TRBV28 and TRBJ1-2; 8 nucleotides agree with TRBD1. Losses at the gene ends were 6 bases for V and 7 bases for J; bases not matched to a gene: 4. The CDR3 contains 12 residues. CDR1 and CDR2 (germline): MDHEN, SYDVKM. CDR3 nucleotide sequence: TGTGCCAGCAGAGACAGGGGAAGTGGCTACACCTTC. As protein: CASRDRGSGYTF.

This sequence joins TRBV11-2 and TRBJ2-3, with a tentative D call TRBD2 (6 bases). The germline V and J ends were trimmed by 5 bases and 2 bases, with 14 bases remaining between them. This CDR3 region has 15 residues. Germline lookup yields CDR1 SGHAT and CDR2 FQNNGV. CDR3 sequence (DNA): TGTGCCAGCAGCCGGTCGGCGGGACCCACAGATACGCAGTATTTT. This sequence encodes CASSRSAGPTDTQYF.

This chain links TRBV7-9 with TRBJ2-3; weak D call: TRBD1 (6 bases). This CDR3 is built from 15 residues. V dropped 2 bases and J dropped 1 base, with 10 bases sitting between them. The germline CDR1 and CDR2 sequences are SEHNR and FQNEAQ (reference sequence). The CDR3 protein is CASSLNRAGTDTQYF. CDR3 coding DNA: TGTGCCAGCAGCTTAAACAGGGCTGGCACAGATACGCAGTATTTT.

In nucleotides, the CDR3 is TGCAGCGTTGAAGGACAGGTGGGCGAGCAGTACTTC. Its translation is CSVEGQVGEQYF. The rearrangement uses TRBV29-1 and TRBJ2-7, with D perhaps TRBD1 (6 bases). From germline, CDR1 is SQVTM and CDR2 ANQGSEA. V was clipped by 1 base and J by 6 bases, with 10 bases between them. The CDR3 totals 12 residues.

The chain uses TRBV28 and TRBJ2-7; TRBD1 might be the D (5 bases). V was shortened by 3 bases and J by 1 base, with 7 bases between the two germline ends. The CDR3 runs 13 residues. The germline CDR1 and CDR2 sequences are MDHEN and SYDVKM. The CDR3 protein is CASSLDTSYEQYF. Here the CDR3 DNA reads TGTGCCAGCAGTTTGGACACTTCCTACGAGCAGTACTTC.

The chain combines TRBV7-6 with TRBJ2-2, with a tentative D call TRBD1 (6 bases). The CDR3 length is 14 residues. The V end lost 5 bases, the J end lost 3 bases, and 10 bases lay between the germline ends. Germline V CDR1 and CDR2: SGHVS, FNYEAQ. The CDR3 DNA is TGTGCCAGCAGCCTCGGACAGCACACCGGGGAGCTGTTTTTT. Protein: CASSLGQHTGELFF.

Only one count was recorded for this clone. The chain has TRBV21-1 and TRBJ1-1; the D segment call TRBD1 is taken from the table without a DNA check. TRBV21-1 is reported as a pseudogene. The length of the CDR3 is 17 residues. CDR3 amino acids: CASSTLYRGKTNTEAFF. The CDR3 region has the DNA TGTGCCAGCAGCACCCTATACAGGGGAAAAACGAACACTGAAGCTTTCTTT.

The chain recombines TRBV7-8 with TRBJ2-1; 10 bases map to TRBD2. Germline loops: CDR1 SGHVS, CDR2 FQNEAQ. This CDR3 contains 16 residues. V was pared by 5 bases and J by 6 bases, with 10 bases of the junction left unmatched. The CDR3 DNA reads as TGTGCCAGCAGCCGACGTCTAGCGGGAGTAGGCAATGAGCAGTTCTTC. Its protein is CASSRRLAGVGNEQFF.

The V gene is TRBV30, the J gene TRBJ2-3; a possible D gene is TRBD2 (5 bases). Trimming pared 3 bases from V and 3 bases from J, leaving 16 bases between. The CDR3 loop spans 15 amino acids. Germline CDR1 and CDR2: GTSNPN and SVGIG (reference sequence). For the CDR3, the DNA is TGTGCCTGGAGAGACCGGACCCGAGGGACAGATACGCAGTATTTT. Translated, it gives CAWRDRTRGTDTQYF.

This CDR3 reads CASSWANAADTQYF. The CDR3 DNA sequence: TGTGCCAGCAGTTGGGCCAACGCTGCAGATACGCAGTATTTT. This rearrangement joins TRBV27 to TRBJ2-3; no clear D gene. The V and J ends lost 4 bases and 4 bases respectively, with 12 bases between them. The CDR3 consists of 14 residues. In germline, CDR1 is MNHEY, CDR2 SMNVEV (reference sequence).

This clone was seen a few times. The chain joins TRBV19 to TRBJ2-2, with 9 bases identical to TRBD2. The CDR3 is made up of 16 amino acids. CDR1 is LNHDA, CDR2 SQIVND, per germline (reference sequence). Trimming cost V 3 bases and J 5 bases; bases outside gene matches: 7. The CDR3 DNA follows: TGTGCCAGTAGTATTGGTGCGGGAGGGTGGACCGGGGAGCTGTTTTTT. Protein: CASSIGAGGWTGELFF.

The genes are TRBV3-1 (or the pseudogene TRBV3-2) and TRBJ2-3; D perhaps matches TRBD2 (6 bases). The CDR3 contains 15 residues. V lost 2 bases and J 3 bases, leaving 12 bases between the germline ends. CDR1 and CDR2 (germline): LGHDT, YNNKEL (reference sequence). The CDR3 loop reads CASSQWRGRTDTQYF. Here the CDR3 DNA reads TGTGCCAGCAGCCAATGGAGGGGTCGGACAGATACGCAGTATTTT.

V usage is TRBV6-1 and J usage is TRBJ2-7, with D maybe TRBD2 (5 bases). Germline loops: CDR1 MNHNS, CDR2 SASEGT. The germline V and J ends were trimmed by 3 bases and 5 bases, with 20 bases remaining between them. The length of the CDR3 is 16 residues. The CDR3: CASSEPRTPLGDEQYF. In DNA form, the CDR3 reads TGTGCCAGCAGTGAGCCAAGGACCCCCCTCGGGGACGAGCAGTACTTC.

This clone was detected once. CDR3 loop: CASSRGQSYEQYF. In DNA form, the CDR3 reads TGCGCCAGCAGCCGGGGACAGTCCTACGAGCAGTACTTC. The chain links TRBV5-1 to TRBJ2-7; TRBD1 matches at 7 bases. CDR1 and CDR2 (germline): SGHRS, YFSETQ. The J segment lost 1 base and the V segment lost 4 bases, leaving 2 bases of the junction unmatched. The CDR3 runs to 13 residues. Looking up the rest from reference TRBV5-1 and TRBJ2-7 gives the full variable domain: KAGVTQTPRYLIKTRGQQVTLSCSPISGHRSVSWYQQTPGQGLQFLFEYFSETQRNKGNFPGRFSGRQFSNSRSEMNVSTLELGDSALYLCASSRGQSYEQYFGPGTRLTVT.